The 3 T cell receptor beta chains below all came from one sample that was sequenced in a study of T cell repertoires in cytomegalovirus infection. TCRdb passed the reads through MiXCR, listing each CDR3 protein once. Found here are a few hundred thousand distinct CDR3 sequences, 22% of them singletons; the top ten hold about 18%. Sequencing input: CD8+ T cells from PBMCs. The receptors shown here come from a human donor in good health (CMV status not recorded). Some clones in this sample may be carry-over from other donors' samples.

The chain links TRBV28 to TRBJ2-7; D unresolved. V gave up 5 bases and J gave up 3 bases, with 14 bases separating them. The CDR3 extends over 14 amino acids. CDR1 MDHEN and CDR2 SYDVKM come from the germline V gene. CDR3 sequence: CASSPQERDYEQYF. The CDR3 bases are TGTGCCAGCAGTCCCCAGGAAAGGGACTACGAGCAGTACTTC.

The chain links TRBV7-9 to TRBJ1-5; no clear D. The ends were cut back, 6 bases at V and 4 bases at J, with 7 bases in the middle. Germline V gives CDR1 SEHNR, CDR2 FQNEAQ (reference sequence). This CDR3 region has 12 residues. CDR3 sequence: CASSDDNQPQHF. Written as DNA, the CDR3 is TGTGCCAGCAGTGATGATAATCAGCCCCAGCATTTT.

The CDR3: CASISGRDRGQETQYF. The CDR3 region has the DNA TGTGCCAGCATTTCAGGCCGGGACAGGGGCCAAGAGACCCAGTACTTC. The chain links TRBV28 to TRBJ2-5; 10 nucleotides align to TRBD1. Germline V gene sequence: CDR1 MDHEN, CDR2 SYDVKM. CDR3 length: 16 amino acids. J was trimmed by 1 base and V by 7 bases; bases with no gene match: 9.